Described below is a single T cell receptor (beta chain) sequence and its context. This clonotype was counted a single time. Its antigen is still unknown. Base qualities were left out, and no much larger clone turns up one base away. The entry originates in a study of blood T cells in healthy people across ages (dated by TCRdb to 2013 to 2016). Concerning the study at large: In model experiments, template switching captured roughly one uniquely barcoded TCR beta cDNA molecule for every two T cells. Age-related changes in TCR beta repertoire diversity were measured in the study by deep sequencing normalized with unique cDNA molecular identifiers. The donors were divided into four age groups: young (average around 16 years), middle-aged (about 39), aged (around 59) and long-lived (roughly 88). Donors of different ages were randomly distributed across sequencing lanes to avoid experimental bias. For two donors (one aged 18 to 29 and one aged 80 or older), the study analyzed two additional independent replicas of 1 million unique cDNA reads from the same blood draw. Study-wide conclusions, independent of this receptor: Observed TCR beta diversity per million T cells fell roughly linearly with age, and a significant reduction was already apparent by age roughly 40. The percentage of naive T cells measured by flow cytometry correlated strongly with observed TCR beta diversity. Because profiling used bulk unsorted PBMCs, naive and antigen-experienced compartments could not be compared conclusively. The CMV infection status of donors was not known, potentially confounding age-related changes in expanded clonotypes. Compared with the aged group, more naive CD4+ T cells, fewer expanded clones and increased TCR diversity were shown by the long-lived group, suggesting age selection. Estimates of total diversity based on one million sequenced T cells were considered lower bounds and underestimates.

Receptor libraries were prepared by 5' RACE. Reads for this sample came from an Illumina HiSeq 2500. A second PCR of roughly 7 to 11 cycles was performed with a sample-barcoded 5' primer and a J-beta primer mix. Each TCR beta cDNA molecule received a unique molecular identifier from a template-switch 5' adaptor carrying 12 random nucleotides. At least 2.5 million CDR3-containing paired-end reads were obtained from each sample. All of the RNA was converted into first-strand cDNA using the Mint cDNA synthesis kit, with a TRBC-specific oligonucleotide serving as the primer. After uracil-DNA glycosylase treatment, a first 18-cycle PCR used universal primers M1SS and BC2_uni_R on all cDNA. On the study's bioinformatics: Normalization of each sample was performed by random selection of 1 million high-quality reads, each carrying a distinct molecular identifier. Reads sharing molecular identifiers were discarded rather than binned into consensus sequences. MiTCR, set to a Q25 quality threshold and the strictest error-elimination algorithm, was used for CDR3 identification, clonotype clustering and error correction. A nonparametric unseen species model using Euler transformation provided a lower-bound estimate of total TCR beta diversity. TCRdb itself trimmed the public reads at Q25 with fastp, ran MiXCR and retained productive beta chains. Here each entry gathers all rows of one CDR3 protein and keeps the most common genes and DNA. TCRdb's processing, not the study's, gives the V and J calls here. This sample gives about 1.1 million distinct CDR3 sequences in total; more than 30% of them show up just once. Of the sample, 13% is held by the ten largest clones.

The cysteine opens and the phenylalanine closes a CDR3 of 14 amino acids. Here the CDR3 DNA is all that survives: 42 bases in frame from base 1. V loses 0 bases, J loses 13 bases, and the germline ends lie 16 bases apart. CDR1 and CDR2 are read off the germline V gene (reference sequence) as DFQATT and SNEGSKA. The donors were a few dozen Caucasian individuals from Russia, aged roughly 6 to 90 years, who were systemically healthy. Each donor gave about 9.7 milliliters of peripheral blood, drawn into EDTA-treated Vacutainer tubes. Ficoll-Paque density-gradient centrifugation was used to isolate PBMCs, with at least 7 million per sample. Total RNA, at least 6 micrograms per sample, was extracted from PBMCs with Trizol reagent. Naive CD45RAhigh/CD27high T cell percentages were measured by flow cytometry on a PBMC aliquot from every donor.

Sequences were obtained from blood. The sequence links TRBV20-1 to TRBJ1-6; the D segment could be TRBD1, given 5 matching bases. The source of this sequence is a man between 18 and 29 years old in good health. The DNA sequence is given as TGCAGTGCTAGAGATCGGGGGGGTTGGAGGCCCCTCCACTTT. It translates to CSARDRGGWRPLHF.